These T cell receptor beta chains were read from a single sample in a study of T cells in Graves' hyperthyroidism and ophthalmopathy. Each CDR3 protein is one row after TCRdb ran MiXCR on the multiplex PCR reads. The sample lists about 640,000 distinct CDR3 sequences, 20% seen once, with roughly a third in the top ten. The sample was blood. All receptors derive from a man under 40 with Graves' ophthalmopathy. Both conserved end residues are part of each CDR3.

TRBV7-9 | CASSWRDRGKETQYF
TRBV2 | CASRVIGKLYTEAFF
TRBV7-9 | CAISLEADYGYTF
TRBV5-1 | CASSGGAVYNEQFF
TRBV9 | CASSGYRGQMNTEAFF
TRBV4-1 | CASSQFGSSYEQYF
TRBV5-6 | CASSLVSGLGYEQYF
TRBV7-9 | CASSTPSAFYEQYF
TRBV28 | CASSLVQSEAFF
TRBV5-1 | CASSFEVLQETQYF
TRBV18 | CASSPGTGTGYGYTF
TRBV12-3/TRBV12-4 | CASSLDSWGQQGDEQYF
TRBV28 | CASSLNQGAMILDGYTF
TRBV4-1 | CASSKFLAGNYNEQFF
TRBV4-1 | CASSQDIGTPHNEQFF
TRBV7-2 | CASTGAEVFWYGYTF
TRBV28 | CASSLYAKGLNTEAFF
TRBV7-3 | CASSLWAGELFF
TRBV28 | CASSLRGLDRNSPLHF
TRBV5-4 | CASSLDAYGYTF
TRBV28 | CASSAAGILYEQYF
TRBV12-3/TRBV12-4 | CASSLRGTGYTEAFF